The 27 T cell receptor beta chains below come from one sample, sequenced in a study of T cells after posttransplantation cyclophosphamide. Assay used: immunoSEQ multiplex PCR; TCRdb lists only in-frame clones, some missing. The sample shows some 47,000 clones, 85% to 90% of them seen only once. Sample: PBMCs. These receptors all stem from a man under 40 with a blood cancer, CMV-positive, and with a related stem cell donor.

V gene TRBV10-3 combines with J gene TRBJ2-1; 14 bases fit TRBD2. The CDR3 has 15 residues. Losses at the gene ends were 4 bases for V and 10 bases for J; bases not matched to a gene: 6. The V gene's germline CDR1 is ENHRY and CDR2 SYGVKD. In DNA, the CDR3 is TGTGCCATCAGTGGGGGACTAGCGGGAGTTCAGGAGCAGTTCTTC. It encodes CAISGGLAGVQEQFF.

V usage is TRBV7-3 and J usage is TRBJ2-7; 8 bases line up with TRBD1. Germline V gene sequence: CDR1 SGHTA, CDR2 FQGTGA. Trimming cost V 2 bases and J 5 bases; bases outside gene matches: 5. The CDR3 runs 14 residues. The CDR3 region has the DNA TGTGCCAGCAGCTTACTACAGGGGGTCCACGAGCAGTACTTC. Amino acid sequence: CASSLLQGVHEQYF.

This clone was seen only a few times. The J gene is TRBJ2-1, the V gene TRBV4-3; D is perhaps TRBD2 (5 bases). V was clipped by 4 bases and J by 1 base, with 11 bases between them. The germline gives CDR1 LGHNA, CDR2 YSLEER. CDR3 length: 15 residues. CDR3 protein: CASSPQSGSYNEQFF. In DNA, the CDR3 is TGCGCCAGCAGCCCCCAGAGCGGATCCTACAATGAGCAGTTCTTC.

The table lists this clone with a count of one. V and J are TRBV29-1 and TRBJ1-1; 7 nucleotides align to TRBD1. The CDR3 runs to 13 residues. The V gene end was trimmed by 4 bases and the J gene end by 1 base; junction bases not matched to a gene: 3. CDR1 is SQVTM and CDR2 is ANQGSEA in the germline V gene. CDR3 in DNA: TGCAGCGTTGGCCGGGACAGGAACACTGAAGCTTTCTTT. Encoded protein: CSVGRDRNTEAFF.

The V call is TRBV10-3, the J call TRBJ1-5; possibly TRBD1 for D (5 bases). In germline, CDR1 is ENHRY, CDR2 SYGVKD. The CDR3 extends over 15 amino acids. V was trimmed by 6 bases and J by 1 base, leaving 13 bases between them. The CDR3 DNA reads as TGTGCCATCAGGGCTGGTAGGGGAAGCAATCAGCCCCAGCATTTT. It encodes CAIRAGRGSNQPQHF.

V gene TRBV13 combines with J gene TRBJ2-3, with TRBD2 matching 7 bases. Germline CDR1 and CDR2: PRHDT and FYEKMQ (reference sequence). The CDR3 contains 16 residues. Unmatched junction bases numbered 9, after V lost 2 bases and J lost 4 bases. The CDR3 is CASSLTSWLAADTQYF. CDR3 DNA: TGTGCCAGCAGCTTAACATCCTGGCTAGCGGCAGATACGCAGTATTTT. Variable domain in full (rest from reference TRBV13 and TRBJ2-3): AAGVIQSPRHLIKEKRETATLKCYPIPRHDTVYWYQQGPGQDPQFLISFYEKMQSDKGSIPDRFSAQQFSDYHSELNMSSLELGDSALYFCASSLTSWLAADTQYFGPGTRLTVL.

This clone showed up just once. The identical CDR3 is also encoded by other nucleotide sequences in the sample. The chain couples TRBV2 to TRBJ2-1; 10 positions agree with TRBD2. This CDR3 has 15 amino acids. Germline V gene lookup returns CDR1 SNHLY and CDR2 FYNNEI. The V gene end was trimmed by 6 bases and the J gene end by 5 bases; junction bases not matched to a gene: 7. CDR3 protein: CASRGLAGVHNEQFF. Written as DNA, the CDR3 is TGTGCCAGCAGGGGCCTAGCGGGAGTACACAATGAGCAGTTCTTC.

This clone has more than one count but fewer than ten. The gene calls are TRBV28 and TRBJ1-1; TRBD1 is a possible D gene (5 bases). The CDR3 is 16 residues long. CDR1 is MDHEN, CDR2 SYDVKM, per germline. V was cut by 5 bases and J by 1 base, with 17 bases left in between. The CDR3 sequence is CASSQDRQPWNTEAFF. The CDR3 coding sequence is TGTGCCAGCAGTCAAGATCGACAGCCTTGGAACACTGAAGCTTTCTTT.

The J gene is TRBJ1-3, the V gene TRBV11-3; 8 bases match TRBD1. The trim removed 2 bases at V and 3 bases at J, leaving 6 bases unmatched. CDR3 length: 16 amino acids. CDR1 is SGHNT and CDR2 is YENEEA in the germline V gene. The CDR3 coding sequence is TGTGCCAGCAGCTTAAATCAGGGGGCGGTTGGAAACACCATATATTTT. Translating gives CASSLNQGAVGNTIYF.

The V call is TRBV6-4, the J call TRBJ1-1, with D unresolved. Trimming pared 4 bases from V and 3 bases from J, leaving 9 bases between. The germline V gene has CDR1 MRHNA and CDR2 SNTAGT. The CDR3 is 13 residues long. The CDR3 nucleotides read TGTGCCAGCAGTGTGGTTCCGGACACTGAAGCTTTCTTT. It yields the protein CASSVVPDTEAFF.

The genes are TRBV7-9 and TRBJ2-3; weak D call: TRBD1 (6 bases). CDR3 size: 15 residues. V lost 6 bases and J lost 2, with 15 bases in between. CDR1 and CDR2 (germline): SEHNR, FQNEAQ (reference sequence). The CDR3 region has the DNA TGTGCCAGCAGGCAAATCCCAGGGGCCACAGATACGCAGTATTTT. Translated, it gives CASRQIPGATDTQYF.

The rearrangement joins TRBV2 to TRBJ1-1; D perhaps matches TRBD1 (5 bases). The CDR3 spans 15 residues. Trimming removed 2 bases at V and 5 bases at J, with 15 bases between. The germline V gene has CDR1 SNHLY and CDR2 FYNNEI. Here the CDR3 reads CASSESARVLTEAFF. CDR3 DNA: TGTGCCAGCAGTGAATCAGCCAGGGTGTTAACTGAAGCTTTCTTT.

The chain combines TRBV4-1 with TRBJ1-2; D is perhaps TRBD1 (5 bases). Germline loops: CDR1 MGHRA, CDR2 YSYEKL. Trimming removed 1 base at V and 5 bases at J, with 14 bases between. The CDR3 has 15 amino acids. The CDR3 DNA reads TGCGCCAGCAGCCAAGGATTTCAGGGAACGTATGGCTACACCTTC. Its protein is CASSQGFQGTYGYTF.

The chain recombines TRBV29-1 with TRBJ1-1; D is unclear. CDR1 and CDR2 (germline): SQVTM, ANQGSEA. The V end lost 6 bases, the J end lost 7 bases, and 15 bases lay between the germline ends. The CDR3 runs to 12 residues. The CDR3 sequence is CSVRIRPHEAFF. DNA for the CDR3: TGCAGCGTACGAATCAGGCCCCATGAAGCTTTCTTT.

This clone is a singleton in its sample. V usage is TRBV28 and J usage is TRBJ2-2; D is ambiguous. The CDR3 is 14 amino acids. V dropped 6 bases and J dropped 3 bases, with 11 bases sitting between them. Germline assignment: CDR1 MDHEN and CDR2 SYDVKM. The CDR3 loop reads CASSSLTHTGELFF. CDR3 coding DNA: TGTGCCAGCAGCTCCCTGACACACACCGGGGAGCTGTTTTTT.

The chain joins TRBV4-1 to TRBJ2-1, with D tentatively TRBD1 (5 bases). Germline CDR1 MGHRA, CDR2 YSYEKL. V shed 2 bases and J shed 0 bases, with 8 bases lying between them. The CDR3 is made up of 15 amino acids. CDR3 bases: TGCGCCAGCAGCCAAATGACAGCCTCCTACAATGAGCAGTTCTTC. It is translated as CASSQMTASYNEQFF.

This clone has more than one count but fewer than ten. The chain employs TRBV11-2 and TRBJ1-4, with TRBD1 matching over 9 bases. The CDR3 has 14 residues. The V gene end was trimmed by 5 bases and the J gene end by 5 bases; junction bases not matched to a gene: 3. Germline loops: CDR1 SGHAT, CDR2 FQNNGV. CDR3 bases: TGTGCCAGCAGCCGGGGACAGGGAAATGAAAAACTGTTTTTT. As protein: CASSRGQGNEKLFF.

This rearrangement joins TRBV6-1 to TRBJ2-3; TRBD2 matches 7 bases. The CDR3 runs 15 residues. V dropped 7 bases and J dropped 6; count of bases not matched to a gene: 13. CDR1 and CDR2 from the germline V gene are MNHNS and SASEGT. CDR3 DNA: TGTGCCAGCACCCCTCTGGGGGGGATGATTGATACGCAGTATTTT. This gives the protein CASTPLGGMIDTQYF.

The chain joins TRBV9 to TRBJ1-2; the match to TRBD1 covers 8 bases. Germline-derived CDR1 and CDR2 are SGDLS and YYNGEE. This CDR3 is 15 amino acids long. Unmatched junction bases numbered 5, after V lost 0 bases and J lost 4 bases. CDR3 DNA: TGTGCCAGCAGCGTAGAAATGGGGACAGGCTATGGCTACACCTTC. It is translated as CASSVEMGTGYGYTF.

The rearrangement uses TRBV6-5 and TRBJ2-7, with 8 nucleotides matching TRBD1. The CDR3 sequence is 14 residues long. Trimming at V came to 6 bases and at J to 5 bases, leaving 9 bases not matched to a gene. The germline CDR1 and CDR2 sequences are MNHEY and SVGAGI. This chain's CDR3 is CASSPGTGRDEQYF. The CDR3 DNA follows: TGTGCCAGCAGCCCCGGGACAGGAAGGGACGAGCAGTACTTC.

The V gene is TRBV14, the J gene TRBJ2-1; no clear D. The germline CDR1 and CDR2 sequences are SGHDN and FVKESK. V gave up 2 bases and J gave up 8 bases, with 7 bases separating them. CDR3 length: 12 amino acids. In DNA, the CDR3 is TGTGCCAGCAGCCAAATAGCACATGAGCAGTTCTTC. As protein: CASSQIAHEQFF.

The chain links TRBV30 to TRBJ1-4, with D maybe TRBD1 (6 bases). This CDR3 has 14 residues. The germline V and J ends were trimmed by 4 bases and 5 bases, with 14 bases remaining between them. Germline V gives CDR1 GTSNPN, CDR2 SVGIG (reference sequence). The CDR3 sequence is CAWTAGQSNEKLFF. CDR3 coding DNA: TGTGCCTGGACCGCCGGACAGAGCAATGAAAAACTGTTTTTT.

The chain recombines TRBV4-1 with TRBJ2-1; TRBD2 matches 9 bases. The CDR3 contains 16 residues. Germline values: CDR1 MGHRA, CDR2 YSYEKL. V lost 3 bases and J lost 7; bases outside the gene matches: 10. CDR3 DNA: TGCGCCAGCAGCCACCTCTCCGGGACTAGCCTAAATGAGCAGTTCTTC. This translates into CASSHLSGTSLNEQFF.

The chain joins TRBV4-2 to TRBJ1-2; D perhaps matches TRBD1 (5 bases). This CDR3 spans 16 amino acids. The V and J ends lost 4 bases and 4 bases respectively, with 19 bases between them. Germline V gene data show CDR1 as LGHNA and CDR2 as YNFKEQ. CDR3 region: CASSPKEGRGVYGYTF. The CDR3, as DNA: TGTGCCAGCAGCCCAAAAGAAGGGCGGGGCGTCTATGGCTACACCTTC.

The V and J genes are TRBV7-3 and TRBJ2-2, with 9 nucleotides matching TRBD2. The V gene end was trimmed by 5 bases and the J gene end by 4 bases; junction bases not matched to a gene: 11. The germline CDR1 and CDR2 sequences are SGHTA and FQGTGA. The CDR3 length is 17 residues. The CDR3, as DNA: TGTGCCAGCAGCCCTCAGGGGGTAGCGGGGGCCACCGGGGAGCTGTTTTTT. Protein product: CASSPQGVAGATGELFF.

This chain joins TRBV7-9 and TRBJ2-5; 7 bases map to TRBD1. Germline V lookup: CDR1 SEHNR, CDR2 FQNEAQ (reference sequence). V was clipped by 5 bases and J by 2 bases; unmatched bases: 11. The CDR3 length is 16 residues. The CDR3: CASSGDRSPPQETQYF. CDR3 DNA: TGTGCCAGCAGCGGGGACAGAAGCCCTCCACAAGAGACCCAGTACTTC.

The CDR3 coding sequence is TGTGCCAGCAGCCCGCGCAATAGCGGGAGAGGGGACGAGCAGTACTTC. Protein product: CASSPRNSGRGDEQYF. This sequence joins TRBV11-3 and TRBJ2-7, with 9 bases aligning to TRBD2. CDR1 and CDR2 (germline): SGHNT, YENEEA. The CDR3 has 16 amino acids. Trimming cost V 5 bases and J 5 bases; bases outside gene matches: 13.